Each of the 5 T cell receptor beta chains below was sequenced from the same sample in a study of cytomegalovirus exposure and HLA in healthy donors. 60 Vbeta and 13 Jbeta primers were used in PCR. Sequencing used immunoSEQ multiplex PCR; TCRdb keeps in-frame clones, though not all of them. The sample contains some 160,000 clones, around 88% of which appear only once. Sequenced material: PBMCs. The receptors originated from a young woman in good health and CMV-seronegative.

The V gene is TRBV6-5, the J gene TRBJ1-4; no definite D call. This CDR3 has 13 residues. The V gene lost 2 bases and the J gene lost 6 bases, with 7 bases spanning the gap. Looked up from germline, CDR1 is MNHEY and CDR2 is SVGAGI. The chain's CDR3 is CASSYGQDEKLFF. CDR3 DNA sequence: TGTGCCAGCAGTTACGGGCAAGATGAAAAACTGTTTTTT.

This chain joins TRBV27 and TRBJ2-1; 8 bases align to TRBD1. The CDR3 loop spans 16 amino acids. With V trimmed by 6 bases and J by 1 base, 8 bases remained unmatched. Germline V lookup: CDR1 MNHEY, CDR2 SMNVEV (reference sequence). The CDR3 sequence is CASRPKDRGSYNEQFF. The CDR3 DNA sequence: TGTGCCAGCAGACCGAAAGACAGGGGATCCTACAATGAGCAGTTCTTC.

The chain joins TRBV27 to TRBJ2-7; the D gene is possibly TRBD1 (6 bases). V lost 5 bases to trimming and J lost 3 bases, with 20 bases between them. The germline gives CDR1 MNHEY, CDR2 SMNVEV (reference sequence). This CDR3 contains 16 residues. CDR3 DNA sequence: TGTGCCAGCAGTCCCCACCGAGGGGGAGACGGCTACGAGCAGTACTTC. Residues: CASSPHRGGDGYEQYF.

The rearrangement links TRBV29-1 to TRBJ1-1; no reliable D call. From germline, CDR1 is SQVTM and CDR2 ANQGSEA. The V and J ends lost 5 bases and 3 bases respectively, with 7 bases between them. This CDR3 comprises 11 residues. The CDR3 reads CSVRVDTEAFF. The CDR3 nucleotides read TGCAGCGTTCGAGTAGACACTGAAGCTTTCTTT.

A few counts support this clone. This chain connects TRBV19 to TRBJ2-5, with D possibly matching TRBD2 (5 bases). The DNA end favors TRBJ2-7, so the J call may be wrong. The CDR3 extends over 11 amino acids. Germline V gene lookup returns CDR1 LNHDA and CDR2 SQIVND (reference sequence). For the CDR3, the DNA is TGTGCCAGTAGTGAGGGCTACGAGCAGTACTTC. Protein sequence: CASSEGYEQYF.